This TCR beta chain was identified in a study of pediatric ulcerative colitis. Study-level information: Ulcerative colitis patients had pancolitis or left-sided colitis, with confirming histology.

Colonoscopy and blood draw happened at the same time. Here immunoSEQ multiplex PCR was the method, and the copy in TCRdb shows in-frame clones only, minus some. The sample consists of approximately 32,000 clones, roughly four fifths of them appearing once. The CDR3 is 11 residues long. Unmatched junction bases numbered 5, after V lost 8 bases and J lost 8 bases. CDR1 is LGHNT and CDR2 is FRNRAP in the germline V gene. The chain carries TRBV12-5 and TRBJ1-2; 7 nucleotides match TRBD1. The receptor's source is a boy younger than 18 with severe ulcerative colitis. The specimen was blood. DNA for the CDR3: TGTGCTAGTTCGACAGGGCAGGGCTACACCTTC. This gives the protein CASSTGQGYTF.